This T cell receptor beta chain was profiled in a study of cytomegalovirus exposure and HLA in healthy donors. Participants comprised healthy donors of bone marrow. Likely unrecorded immune exposures existed in these nominally healthy donors. 13 Jbeta primers and 60 Vbeta primers were used for the PCR. Data came from immunoSEQ multiplex PCR; TCRdb stores just in-frame clones and leaves some out. Of around 150,000 clones listed, around 87% are singletons. Points from the study as a whole: A later analysis found that most CMV-associated TCR beta chains appeared HLA-restricted.

The CDR3 has 13 residues. The V segment lost 3 bases and the J segment 2 bases; nucleotides outside the gene matches: 2. The germline gives CDR1 SGHNT, CDR2 YYREEE (reference sequence). Note on this clone: Its specificity is not known.

Specimen: PBMCs. This chain uses TRBV5-4 with TRBJ2-7; 7 bases are a match to TRBD1. This sequence originates from a woman younger than 45 in good health and CMV-seronegative. The CDR3 DNA is TGTGCCAGCAGCTCGACAGGGCCCTACGAGCAGTACTTC. It specifies CASSSTGPYEQYF. The whole variable domain, remainder taken from reference TRBV5-4 and TRBJ2-7, is ETGVTQSPTHLIKTRGQQVTLRCSSQSGHNTVSWYQQALGQGPQFIFQYYREEENGRGNFPPRFSGLQFPNYSSELNVNALELDDSALYLCASSSTGPYEQYFGPGTRLTVT.